The sequence of this T cell receptor beta chain was determined in a study of identifying expanded T cells in peripheral blood. General study findings and limits: Clone count variance between roughly 2-week samples rose with total template count. Over two and four weeks, about 15 and 19 clones changed, versus approximately 1.1 between replicates.

The method was immunoSEQ multiplex PCR; TCRdb's version includes in-frame clones alone and lacks a portion of them. Of some 130,000 clones listed, around nine tenths are singletons. J gave up 0 bases and V 8 bases, and 16 bases lay outside the gene matches. The CDR3 extends over 19 amino acids. Germline V gives CDR1 LNHDA, CDR2 SQIVND (reference sequence). Regarding this clone: What it binds is not known.

Collection occurred without any documented infections or immune events in donors. Sequencing was carried out using blood. The chain joins TRBV19 to TRBJ1-5; 10 nucleotides line up with TRBD1. The receptor's source is a person aged 18-70 years in good health. Here the CDR3 reads CASRRKTGGSGNSNQPQHF. The CDR3 coding sequence is TGTGCCAGTCGCAGAAAGACAGGGGGCAGCGGAAATAGCAATCAGCCCCAGCATTTT.